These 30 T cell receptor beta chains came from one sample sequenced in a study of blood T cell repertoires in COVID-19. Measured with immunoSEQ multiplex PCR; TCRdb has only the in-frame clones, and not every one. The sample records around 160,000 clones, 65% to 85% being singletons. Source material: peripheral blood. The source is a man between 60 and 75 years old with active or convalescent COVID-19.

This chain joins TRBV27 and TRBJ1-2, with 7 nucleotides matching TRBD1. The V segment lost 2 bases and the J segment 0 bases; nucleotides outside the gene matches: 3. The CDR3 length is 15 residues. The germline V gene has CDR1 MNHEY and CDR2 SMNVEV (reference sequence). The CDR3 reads CASSLRDSTNYGYTF. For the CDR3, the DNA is TGTGCCAGCAGTTTACGGGACAGCACTAACTATGGCTACACCTTC.

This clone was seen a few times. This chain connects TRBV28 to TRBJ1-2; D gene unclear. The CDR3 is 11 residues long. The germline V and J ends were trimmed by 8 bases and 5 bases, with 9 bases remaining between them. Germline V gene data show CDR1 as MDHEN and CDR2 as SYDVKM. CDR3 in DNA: TGTGCCAGCGGGGAGCTATATGGCTACACCTTC. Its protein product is CASGELYGYTF.

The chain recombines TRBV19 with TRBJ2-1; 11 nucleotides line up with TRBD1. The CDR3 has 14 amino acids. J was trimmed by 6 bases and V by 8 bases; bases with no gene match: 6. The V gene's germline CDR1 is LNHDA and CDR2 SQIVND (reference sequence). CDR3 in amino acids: CASGGTGGPNEQFF. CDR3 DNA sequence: TGTGCCAGTGGAGGGACAGGGGGACCCAATGAGCAGTTCTTC.

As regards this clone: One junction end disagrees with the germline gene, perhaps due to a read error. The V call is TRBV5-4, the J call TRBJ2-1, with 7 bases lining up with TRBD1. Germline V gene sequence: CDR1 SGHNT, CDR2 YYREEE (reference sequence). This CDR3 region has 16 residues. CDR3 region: CASSLGQFFPYNEQFF. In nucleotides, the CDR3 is TGTGCCAGCAGTTTGGGACAGTTCTTCCCCTACAATGAGCAGTTCTTC.

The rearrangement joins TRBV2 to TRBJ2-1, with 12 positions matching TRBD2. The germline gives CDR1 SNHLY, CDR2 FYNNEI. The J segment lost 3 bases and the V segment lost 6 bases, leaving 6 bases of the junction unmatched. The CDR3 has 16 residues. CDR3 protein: CASSGWTSGNYNEQFF. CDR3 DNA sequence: TGTGCCAGCAGCGGGTGGACTAGCGGGAACTACAATGAGCAGTTCTTC.

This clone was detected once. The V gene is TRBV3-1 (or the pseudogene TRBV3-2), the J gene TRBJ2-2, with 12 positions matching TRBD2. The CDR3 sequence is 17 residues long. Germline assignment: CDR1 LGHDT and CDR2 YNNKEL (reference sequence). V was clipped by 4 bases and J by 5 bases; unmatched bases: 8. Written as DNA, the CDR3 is TGTGCCAGCAGCCCCCTGACTAGCGGGAGAAAAACCGGGGAGCTGTTTTTT. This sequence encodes CASSPLTSGRKTGELFF.

The CDR3 DNA reads TGTGCCAGCAGCCGTACCGGGACAGACACTGAAGCTTTCTTT. Translation gives CASSRTGTDTEAFF. This rearrangement joins TRBV7-2 to TRBJ1-1, with 7 bases lining up with TRBD1. The CDR3 loop spans 14 amino acids. V was pared by 5 bases and J by 3 bases, with 6 bases of the junction left unmatched. Germline V gene lookup returns CDR1 SGHTA and CDR2 FQGNSA.

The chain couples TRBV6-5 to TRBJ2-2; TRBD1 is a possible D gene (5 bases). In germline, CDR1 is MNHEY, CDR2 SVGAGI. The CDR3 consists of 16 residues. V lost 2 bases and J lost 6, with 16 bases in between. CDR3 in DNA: TGTGCCAGCAGTTACGAAGCCAGGGAAACCCCCGGGGAGCTGTTTTTT. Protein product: CASSYEARETPGELFF.

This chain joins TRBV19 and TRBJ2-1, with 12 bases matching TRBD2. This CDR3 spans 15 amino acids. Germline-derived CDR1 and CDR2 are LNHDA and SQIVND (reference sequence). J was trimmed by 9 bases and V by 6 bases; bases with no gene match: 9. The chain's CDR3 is CASRDLAGGFGEQFF. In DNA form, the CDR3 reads TGTGCCAGTAGGGATCTAGCGGGAGGGTTCGGTGAGCAGTTCTTC. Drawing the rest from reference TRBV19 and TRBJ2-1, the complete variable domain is DGGITQSPKYLFRKEGQNVTLSCEQNLNHDAMYWYRQDPGQGLRLIYYSQIVNDFQKGDIAEGYSVSREKKESFPLTVTSAQKNPTAFYLCASRDLAGGFGEQFFGPGTRLTVL.

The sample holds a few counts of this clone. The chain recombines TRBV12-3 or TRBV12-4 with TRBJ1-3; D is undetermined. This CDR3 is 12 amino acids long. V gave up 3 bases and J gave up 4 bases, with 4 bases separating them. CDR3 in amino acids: CASSFRGNTIYF. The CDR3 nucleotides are TGTGCCAGCAGTTTCCGGGGAAACACCATATATTTT.

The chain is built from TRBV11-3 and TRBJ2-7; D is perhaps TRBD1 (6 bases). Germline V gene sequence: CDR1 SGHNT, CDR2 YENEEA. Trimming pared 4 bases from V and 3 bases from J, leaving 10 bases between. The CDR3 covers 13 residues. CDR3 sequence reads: CASSSGHRYEQYF. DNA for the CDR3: TGTGCCAGCAGCTCGGGACATCGCTACGAGCAGTACTTC.

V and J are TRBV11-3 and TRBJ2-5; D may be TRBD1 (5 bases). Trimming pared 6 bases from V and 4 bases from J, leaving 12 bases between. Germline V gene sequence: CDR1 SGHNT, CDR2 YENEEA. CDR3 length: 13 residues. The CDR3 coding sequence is TGTGCCAGCAGTGCGTCCAGGGTAGAGACCCAGTACTTC. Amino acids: CASSASRVETQYF.

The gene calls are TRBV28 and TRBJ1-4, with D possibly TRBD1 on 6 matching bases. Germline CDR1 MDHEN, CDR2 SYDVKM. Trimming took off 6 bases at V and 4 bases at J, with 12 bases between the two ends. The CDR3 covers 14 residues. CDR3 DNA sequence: TGTGCCAGCAGCCAAGGGGGAGATAATGAAAAACTGTTTTTT. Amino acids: CASSQGGDNEKLFF.

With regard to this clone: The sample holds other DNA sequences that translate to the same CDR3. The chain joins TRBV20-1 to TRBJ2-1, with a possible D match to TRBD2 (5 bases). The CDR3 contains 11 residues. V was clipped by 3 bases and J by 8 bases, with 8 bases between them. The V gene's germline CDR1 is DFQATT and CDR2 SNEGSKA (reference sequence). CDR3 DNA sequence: TGCAGTGCTAGTGGGAGAGATGAGCAGTTCTTC. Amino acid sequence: CSASGRDEQFF.

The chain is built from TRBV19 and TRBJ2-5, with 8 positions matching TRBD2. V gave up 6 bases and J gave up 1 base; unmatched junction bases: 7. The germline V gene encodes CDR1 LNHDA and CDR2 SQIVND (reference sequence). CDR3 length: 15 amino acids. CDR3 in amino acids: CASRASGRGQETQYF. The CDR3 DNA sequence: TGTGCCAGTAGGGCAAGCGGGAGAGGCCAAGAGACCCAGTACTTC.

The CDR3 sequence: CASSPKNEAEQYF. The CDR3 DNA follows: TGTGCCAGCTCACCAAAGAACGAGGCCGAGCAGTACTTC. This chain connects TRBV18 to TRBJ2-7, with no clear D. With 2 bases removed from V and 6 bases from J, the gap between germline ends came to 11 bases. This CDR3 spans 13 amino acids. CDR1 is KGHSH and CDR2 is LQKENI in the germline V gene. The full variable domain, its missing parts supplied by reference TRBV18 and TRBJ2-7, is NAGVMQNPRHLVRRRGQEARLRCSPMKGHSHVYWYRQLPEEGLKFMVYLQKENIIDESGMPKERFSAEFPKEGPSILRIQQVVRGDSAAYFCASSPKNEAEQYFGPGTRLTVT.

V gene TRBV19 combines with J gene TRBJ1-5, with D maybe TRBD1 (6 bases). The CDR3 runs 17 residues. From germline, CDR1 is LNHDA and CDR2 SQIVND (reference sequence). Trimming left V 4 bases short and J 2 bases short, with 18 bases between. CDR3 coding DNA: TGTGCCAGTAGTAGGACAGCCCTAAGAGAAGGCAATCAGCCCCAGCATTTT. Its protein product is CASSRTALREGNQPQHF.

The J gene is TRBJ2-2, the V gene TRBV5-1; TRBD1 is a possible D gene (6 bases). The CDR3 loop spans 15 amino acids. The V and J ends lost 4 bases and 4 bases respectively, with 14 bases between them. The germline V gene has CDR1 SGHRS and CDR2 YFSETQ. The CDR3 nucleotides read TGCGCCAGCAGCATGTCCGGGACAAGCACCGGGGAGCTGTTTTTT. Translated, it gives CASSMSGTSTGELFF.

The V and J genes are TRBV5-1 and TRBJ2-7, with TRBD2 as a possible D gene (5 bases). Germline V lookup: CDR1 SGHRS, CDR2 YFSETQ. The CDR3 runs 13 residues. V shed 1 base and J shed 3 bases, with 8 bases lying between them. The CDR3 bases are TGCGCCAGCAGCTTGCGGGAAGGCTACGAGCAGTACTTC. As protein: CASSLREGYEQYF.

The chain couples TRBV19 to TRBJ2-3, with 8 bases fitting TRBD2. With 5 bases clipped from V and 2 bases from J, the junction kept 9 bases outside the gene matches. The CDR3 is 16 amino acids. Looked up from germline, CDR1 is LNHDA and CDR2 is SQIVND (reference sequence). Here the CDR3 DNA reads TGTGCCAGTAGTTCCCGGACTAGCAAATACACAGATACGCAGTATTTT. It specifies CASSSRTSKYTDTQYF.

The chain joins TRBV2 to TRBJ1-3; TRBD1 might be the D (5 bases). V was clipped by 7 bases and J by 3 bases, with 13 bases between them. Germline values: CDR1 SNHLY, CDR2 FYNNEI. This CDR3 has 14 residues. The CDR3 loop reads CASTQGLDGNTIYF. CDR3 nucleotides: TGTGCCAGCACCCAGGGCCTCGATGGAAACACCATATATTTT. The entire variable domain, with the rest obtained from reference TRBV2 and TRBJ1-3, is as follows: EPEVTQTPSHQVTQMGQEVILRCVPISNHLYFYWYRQILGQKVEFLVSFYNNEISEKSEIFDDQFSVERPDGSNFTLKIRSTKLEDSAMYFCASTQGLDGNTIYFGEGSWLTVV.

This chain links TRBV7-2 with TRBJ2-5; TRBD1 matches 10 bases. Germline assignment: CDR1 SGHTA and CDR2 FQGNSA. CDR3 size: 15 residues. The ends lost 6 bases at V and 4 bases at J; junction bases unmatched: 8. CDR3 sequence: CASRGPGQGRETQYF. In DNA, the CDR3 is TGTGCCAGCAGGGGACCGGGACAGGGGCGAGAGACCCAGTACTTC.

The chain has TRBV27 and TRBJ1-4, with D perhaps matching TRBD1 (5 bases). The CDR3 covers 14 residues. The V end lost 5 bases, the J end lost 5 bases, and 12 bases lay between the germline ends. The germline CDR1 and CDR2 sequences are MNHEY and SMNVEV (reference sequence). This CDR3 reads CASSPRRGNEKLFF. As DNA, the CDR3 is TGTGCCAGCAGTCCCCGACGGGGGAATGAAAAACTGTTTTTT.

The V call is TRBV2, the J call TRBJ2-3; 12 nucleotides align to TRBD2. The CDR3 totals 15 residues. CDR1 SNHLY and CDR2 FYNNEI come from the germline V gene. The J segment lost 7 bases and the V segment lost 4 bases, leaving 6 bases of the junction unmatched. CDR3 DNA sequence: TGTGCCAGCAGTGGTCTAGCGGGAGGGCCGAATACGCAGTATTTT. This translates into CASSGLAGGPNTQYF.

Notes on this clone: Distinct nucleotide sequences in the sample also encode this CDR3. In nucleotides, the CDR3 is TGTGCCAGCAGTTACTCCGGGGGCTCCTACAATGAGCAGTTCTTC. This translates into CASSYSGGSYNEQFF. J is TRBJ2-1 and V is TRBV6-5, with D possibly TRBD2 on 6 matching bases. In germline, CDR1 is MNHEY, CDR2 SVGAGI. V lost 0 bases to trimming and J lost 0 bases, with 6 bases between them. The CDR3 spans 15 residues.

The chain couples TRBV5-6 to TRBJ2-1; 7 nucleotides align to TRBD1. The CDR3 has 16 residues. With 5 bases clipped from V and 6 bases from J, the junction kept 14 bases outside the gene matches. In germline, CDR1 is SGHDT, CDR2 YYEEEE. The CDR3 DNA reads TGTGCCAGCAGTAACCGCAGGGGGTCTTTCGCCAATGAGCAGTTCTTC. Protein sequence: CASSNRRGSFANEQFF.

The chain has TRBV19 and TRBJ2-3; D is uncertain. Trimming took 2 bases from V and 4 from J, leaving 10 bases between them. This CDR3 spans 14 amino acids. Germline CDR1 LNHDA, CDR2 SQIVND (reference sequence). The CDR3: CASSIMNTADTQYF. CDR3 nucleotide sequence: TGTGCCAGTAGTATAATGAATACGGCAGATACGCAGTATTTT.

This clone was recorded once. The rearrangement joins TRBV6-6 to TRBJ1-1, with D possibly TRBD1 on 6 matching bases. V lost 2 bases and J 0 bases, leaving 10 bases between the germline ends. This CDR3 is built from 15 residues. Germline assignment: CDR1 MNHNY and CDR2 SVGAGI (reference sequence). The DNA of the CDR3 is TGTGCCAGCAGTTACCCGGGACATATGAACACTGAAGCTTTCTTT. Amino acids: CASSYPGHMNTEAFF.

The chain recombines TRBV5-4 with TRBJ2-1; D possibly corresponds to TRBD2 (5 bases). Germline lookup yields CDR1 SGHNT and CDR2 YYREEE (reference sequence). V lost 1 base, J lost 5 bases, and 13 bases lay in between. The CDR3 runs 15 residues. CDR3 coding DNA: TGTGCCAGCAGCTTGAGTTCTAGCATAGACAATGAGCAGTTCTTC. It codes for CASSLSSSIDNEQFF.

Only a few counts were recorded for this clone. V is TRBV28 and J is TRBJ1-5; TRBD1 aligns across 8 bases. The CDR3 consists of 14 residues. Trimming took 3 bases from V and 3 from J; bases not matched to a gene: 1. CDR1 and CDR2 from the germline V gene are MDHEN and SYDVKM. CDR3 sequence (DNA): TGTGCCAGCAGTTTGACAGGGGTCAATCAGCCCCAGCATTTT. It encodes CASSLTGVNQPQHF.